Listed here are 13 T cell receptor beta chains from one sample, sequenced in a study of T cell repertoires in cytomegalovirus infection. TCRdb itself ran the reads through MiXCR, one entry per CDR3 protein. Among about 490,000 distinct CDR3 sequences listed, more than 20% were seen once. Sequenced sample: PBMCs. The receptors were gathered from a human donor in good health (CMV status not recorded). Some clones in this sample may be carry-over from other donors' samples.

The sample holds many counts of this clonotype. V is TRBV7-2 and J is TRBJ1-3, with D unresolved. V was clipped by 2 bases and J by 4 bases, with 9 bases between them. The CDR3 spans 14 residues. CDR1 and CDR2 from the germline V gene are SGHTA and FQGNSA. CDR3 loop: CASSLLLGGNTIYF. The CDR3 nucleotides read TGTGCCAGCAGCTTACTACTTGGGGGAAACACCATATATTTT. The whole variable domain, filled in from reference TRBV7-2 and TRBJ1-3, reads GAGVSQSPSNKVTEKGKDVELRCDPISGHTALYWYRQSLGQGLEFLIYFQGNSAPDKSGLPSDRFSAERTGGSVSTLTIQRTQQEDSAVYLCASSLLLGGNTIYFGEGSWLTVV.

The table lists this clonotype with a few counts. The chain carries TRBV15 and TRBJ1-5, with D uncertain. This CDR3 region has 13 residues. Per the germline V gene, CDR1 is LNHNV and CDR2 is YYDKDF (reference sequence). V was trimmed by 5 bases and J by 4 bases, leaving 9 bases between them. The CDR3 reads CATSSRRNQPQHF. In DNA form, the CDR3 reads TGTGCCACCAGCTCACGACGGAATCAGCCCCAGCATTTT.

This clonotype has a count of ten or more. The rearrangement joins TRBV7-6 to TRBJ2-7; the match to TRBD2 covers 9 bases. The CDR3 extends over 13 amino acids. V was pared by 4 bases and J by 6 bases, with 4 bases of the junction left unmatched. Looked up from germline, CDR1 is SGHVS and CDR2 is FNYEAQ. The CDR3 nucleotides read TGTGCCAGCAGCTCGGGACTAGCAACCGAGCAGTACTTC. Amino acids: CASSSGLATEQYF.

The chain couples TRBV7-2 to TRBJ2-3, with 8 bases aligning to TRBD2. V trimming: 5 bases; J trimming: 1 base; junction bases outside the gene matches: 5. The CDR3 extends over 15 amino acids. Looked up from germline, CDR1 is SGHTA and CDR2 is FQGNSA. The DNA for the CDR3 is TGTGCCAGCAGCCAACTAGCGGTCCGCACAGATACGCAGTATTTT. Translating it yields CASSQLAVRTDTQYF.

This clonotype was recorded many times. This sequence joins TRBV7-2 and TRBJ2-1, with 9 positions matching TRBD2. This CDR3 region has 14 residues. The germline V gene encodes CDR1 SGHTA and CDR2 FQGNSA. With V trimmed by 5 bases and J by 4 bases, 3 bases remained unmatched. The CDR3 DNA is TGTGCCAGCAGCCCGAGCGGGGGGTACAATGAGCAGTTCTTC. It specifies CASSPSGGYNEQFF.

This clonotype was recorded at least ten times. The chain couples TRBV7-2 to TRBJ2-1; a possible D gene is TRBD1 (6 bases). This CDR3 comprises 15 residues. From germline, CDR1 is SGHTA and CDR2 FQGNSA. With 5 bases removed from V and 0 bases from J, the gap between germline ends came to 11 bases. CDR3: CASSQDSSSYNEQFF. The CDR3 DNA sequence: TGTGCCAGCAGCCAGGACAGCAGCTCCTACAATGAGCAGTTCTTC. The whole variable domain, remainder taken from reference TRBV7-2 and TRBJ2-1, is GAGVSQSPSNKVTEKGKDVELRCDPISGHTALYWYRQSLGQGLEFLIYFQGNSAPDKSGLPSDRFSAERTGGSVSTLTIQRTQQEDSAVYLCASSQDSSSYNEQFFGPGTRLTVL.

This clonotype was found a few times. The genes are TRBV27 and TRBJ1-2, with D uncertain. Trimming removed 5 bases at V and 5 bases at J, with 12 bases between. Germline lookup yields CDR1 MNHEY and CDR2 SMNVEV (reference sequence). The CDR3 covers 13 residues. The CDR3 sequence is CASSPGSLYGYTF. The CDR3 bases are TGTGCCAGCAGTCCCGGGTCTCTTTATGGCTACACCTTC.

This clonotype was observed a few times. J is TRBJ1-1 and V is TRBV6-1; 9 positions agree with TRBD1. Per the germline V gene, CDR1 is MNHNS and CDR2 is SASEGT. Germline trimming cut 7 bases from V and 12 bases from J; bases unmatched to any gene: 9. The CDR3 length is 12 residues. The CDR3 reads CASTLGTGRPFF. The CDR3 DNA sequence: TGTGCCAGCACCCTAGGGACAGGGCGACCTTTCTTT.

The rearrangement joins TRBV5-1 to TRBJ2-2, with D possibly TRBD2 on 6 matching bases. This CDR3 is 16 amino acids long. With 2 bases removed from V and 5 bases from J, the gap between germline ends came to 16 bases. Germline-derived CDR1 and CDR2 are SGHRS and YFSETQ. CDR3 DNA sequence: TGCGCCAGCAGCTTCGCGGGAACGGGTGGTACCGGGGAGCTGTTTTTT. Translating it yields CASSFAGTGGTGELFF.

This clonotype was detected many times. The chain is built from TRBV7-2 and TRBJ1-1, with 7 nucleotides matching TRBD1. This CDR3 is built from 16 residues. The germline CDR1 and CDR2 sequences are SGHTA and FQGNSA. The V segment lost 2 bases and the J segment 2 bases; nucleotides outside the gene matches: 8. The CDR3 coding sequence is TGTGCCAGCAGCTTAATCGCTGGGACAGCAAACACTGAAGCTTTCTTT. It is translated as CASSLIAGTANTEAFF.

In this sample, this clonotype turned up many times. V and J are TRBV12-3 or TRBV12-4 and TRBJ1-4; perhaps TRBD1 as D (6 bases). There are 16 residues in the CDR3. Trimming cost V 6 bases and J 4 bases, with 18 bases left between them. The CDR3 here is CASSSLGVGGNEKLFF. DNA for the CDR3: TGTGCCAGCAGCTCCCTTGGGGTAGGGGGTAATGAAAAACTGTTTTTT.

The rearrangement uses TRBV6-8 and TRBJ1-1, with D hard to call. CDR1 is MNHGY and CDR2 is SAAAGT in the germline V gene. The CDR3 has 14 residues. V was shortened by 4 bases and J by 1 base, with 10 bases between the two germline ends. CDR3 nucleotide sequence: TGTGCCAGCAGTTGGGTTTCCACGAACACTGAAGCTTTCTTT. Translated: CASSWVSTNTEAFF.

This clonotype was found a few times. The chain combines TRBV6-2 or TRBV6-3 with TRBJ2-7; TRBD1 matches 7 bases. The CDR3 has 14 amino acids. The V gene end was trimmed by 8 bases and the J gene end by 3 bases; junction bases not matched to a gene: 10. Looked up from germline, CDR1 is MNHEY and CDR2 is SVGEGT. CDR3 DNA: TGTGCCAGCCGGGACAGAGGAGGAATCTACGAGCAGTACTTC. This translates into CASRDRGGIYEQYF.